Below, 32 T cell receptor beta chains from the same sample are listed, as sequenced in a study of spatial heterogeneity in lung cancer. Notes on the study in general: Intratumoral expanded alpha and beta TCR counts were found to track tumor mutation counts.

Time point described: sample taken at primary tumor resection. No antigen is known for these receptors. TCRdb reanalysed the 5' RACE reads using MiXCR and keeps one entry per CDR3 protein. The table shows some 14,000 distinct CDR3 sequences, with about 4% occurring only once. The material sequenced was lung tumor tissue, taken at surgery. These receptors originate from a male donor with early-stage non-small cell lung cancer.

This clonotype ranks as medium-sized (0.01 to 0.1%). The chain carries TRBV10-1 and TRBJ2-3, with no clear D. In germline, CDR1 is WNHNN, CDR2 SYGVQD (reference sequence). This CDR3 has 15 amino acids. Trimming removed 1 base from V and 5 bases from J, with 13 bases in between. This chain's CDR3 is CASSEFLTSGDTQYF. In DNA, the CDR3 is TGCGCCAGCAGTGAGTTCCTCACCAGTGGAGATACGCAGTATTTT.

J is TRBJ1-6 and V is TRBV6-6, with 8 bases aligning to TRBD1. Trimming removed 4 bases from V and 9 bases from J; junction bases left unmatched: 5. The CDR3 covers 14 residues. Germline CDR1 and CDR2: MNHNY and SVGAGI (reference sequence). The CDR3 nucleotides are TGTGCCAGCAGTTCGGGACAGGTTTTTTCACCCCTCCACTTT. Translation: CASSSGQVFSPLHF.

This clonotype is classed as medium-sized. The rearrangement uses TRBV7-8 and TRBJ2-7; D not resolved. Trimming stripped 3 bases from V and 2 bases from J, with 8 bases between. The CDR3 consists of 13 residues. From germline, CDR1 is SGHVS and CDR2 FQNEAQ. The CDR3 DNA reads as TGTGCCAGCAGCTTCCCTGGAACCTACGAGCAGTACGTC. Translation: CASSFPGTYEQYV.

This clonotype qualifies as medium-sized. CDR3 region: CAWRWGQGEGYTF. CDR3 sequence (DNA): TGTGCCTGGAGGTGGGGACAGGGGGAAGGCTACACCTTC. This chain joins TRBV30 and TRBJ1-2; TRBD1 matches at 11 bases. Germline V gene data show CDR1 as GTSNPN and CDR2 as SVGIG (reference sequence). This CDR3 is 13 amino acids long. J lost 8 bases, V lost 3 bases, and 5 bases had no gene match.

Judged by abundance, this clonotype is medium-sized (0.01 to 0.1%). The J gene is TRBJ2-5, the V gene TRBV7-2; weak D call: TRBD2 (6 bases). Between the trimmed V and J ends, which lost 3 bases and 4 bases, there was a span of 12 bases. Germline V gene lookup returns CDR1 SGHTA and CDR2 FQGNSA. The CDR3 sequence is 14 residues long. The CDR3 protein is CASSFRRGGETQYF. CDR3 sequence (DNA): TGTGCCAGCAGCTTTAGGAGGGGAGGAGAGACCCAGTACTTC.

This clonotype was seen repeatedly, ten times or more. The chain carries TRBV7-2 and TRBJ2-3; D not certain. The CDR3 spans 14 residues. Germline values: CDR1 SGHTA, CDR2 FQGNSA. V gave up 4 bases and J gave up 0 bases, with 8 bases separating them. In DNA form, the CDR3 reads TGTGCCAGCAGCTCCCTTACTAGCACAGATACGCAGTATTTT. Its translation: CASSSLTSTDTQYF. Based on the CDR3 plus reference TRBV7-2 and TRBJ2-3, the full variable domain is GAGVSQSPSNKVTEKGKDVELRCDPISGHTALYWYRQSLGQGLEFLIYFQGNSAPDKSGLPSDRFSAERTGGSVSTLTIQRTQQEDSAVYLCASSSLTSTDTQYFGPGTRLTVL.

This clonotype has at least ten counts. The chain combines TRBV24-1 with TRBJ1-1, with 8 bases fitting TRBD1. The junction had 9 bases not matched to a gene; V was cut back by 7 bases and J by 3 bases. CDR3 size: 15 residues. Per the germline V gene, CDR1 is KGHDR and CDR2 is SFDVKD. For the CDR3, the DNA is TGTGCCACCAGGGGCTATTCGACAGGGGACACTGAAGCTTTCTTT. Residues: CATRGYSTGDTEAFF.

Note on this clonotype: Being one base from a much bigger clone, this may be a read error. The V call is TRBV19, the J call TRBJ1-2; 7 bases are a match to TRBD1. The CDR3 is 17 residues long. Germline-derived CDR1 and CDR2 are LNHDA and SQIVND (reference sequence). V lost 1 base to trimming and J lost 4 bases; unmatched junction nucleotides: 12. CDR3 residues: CASSIGLGQARSYGYTF. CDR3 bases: TGTGCCAGTAGTATAGGCCTCGGACAGGCGAGGAGCTATGGCTACACCTTC.

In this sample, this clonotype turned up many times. Here the CDR3 reads CASSFRETQYF. DNA of the CDR3: TGTGCCAGCAGCTTCCGAGAGACCCAGTACTTC. The chain employs TRBV5-6 and TRBJ2-5; no firm D call. V was shortened by 2 bases and J by 4 bases, with 3 bases between the two germline ends. There are 11 residues in the CDR3. The germline V gene has CDR1 SGHDT and CDR2 YYEEEE.

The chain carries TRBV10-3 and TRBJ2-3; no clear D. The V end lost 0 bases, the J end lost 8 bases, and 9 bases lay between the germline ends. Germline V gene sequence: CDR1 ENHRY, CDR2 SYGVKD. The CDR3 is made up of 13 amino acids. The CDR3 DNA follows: TGTGCCATCAGTGAGTCCAGAGATGGTACGCAGTATTTT. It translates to CAISESRDGTQYF.

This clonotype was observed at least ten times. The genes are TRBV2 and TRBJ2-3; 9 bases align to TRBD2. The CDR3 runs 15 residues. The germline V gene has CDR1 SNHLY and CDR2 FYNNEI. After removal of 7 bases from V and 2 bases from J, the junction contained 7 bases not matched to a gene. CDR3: CASTLTSGPTDTQYF. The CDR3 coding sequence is TGTGCCAGCACCCTGACTAGCGGACCCACAGATACGCAGTATTTT. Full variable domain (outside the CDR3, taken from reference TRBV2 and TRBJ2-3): EPEVTQTPSHQVTQMGQEVILRCVPISNHLYFYWYRQILGQKVEFLVSFYNNEISEKSEIFDDQFSVERPDGSNFTLKIRSTKLEDSAMYFCASTLTSGPTDTQYFGPGTRLTVL.

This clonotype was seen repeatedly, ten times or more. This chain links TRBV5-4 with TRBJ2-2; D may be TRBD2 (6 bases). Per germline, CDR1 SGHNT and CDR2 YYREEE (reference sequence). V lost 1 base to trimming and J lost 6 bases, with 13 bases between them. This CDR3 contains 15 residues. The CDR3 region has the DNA TGTGCCAGCAGCTTGATGACTAGGAGGGCCGGGGAGCTGTTTTTT. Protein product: CASSLMTRRAGELFF.

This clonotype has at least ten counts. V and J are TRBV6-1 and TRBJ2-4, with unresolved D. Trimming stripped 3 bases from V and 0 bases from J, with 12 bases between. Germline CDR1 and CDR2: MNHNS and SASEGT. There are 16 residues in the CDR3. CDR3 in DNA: TGTGCCAGCAGTGATGTGGATTTTCTAGCCAAAAACATTCAGTACTTC. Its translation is CASSDVDFLAKNIQYF.

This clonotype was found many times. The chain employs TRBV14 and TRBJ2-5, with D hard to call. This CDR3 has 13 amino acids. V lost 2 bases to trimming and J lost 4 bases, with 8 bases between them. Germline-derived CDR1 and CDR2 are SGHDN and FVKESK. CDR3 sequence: CASSQNLAETQYF. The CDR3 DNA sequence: TGTGCCAGCAGCCAAAATCTCGCAGAGACCCAGTACTTC.

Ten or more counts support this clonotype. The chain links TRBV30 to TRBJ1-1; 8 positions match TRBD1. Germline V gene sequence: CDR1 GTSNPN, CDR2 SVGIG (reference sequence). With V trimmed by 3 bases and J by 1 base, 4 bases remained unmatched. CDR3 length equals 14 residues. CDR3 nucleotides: TGTGCCTGGAGGATCGGGACAGGGAACACTGAAGCTTTCTTT. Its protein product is CAWRIGTGNTEAFF.

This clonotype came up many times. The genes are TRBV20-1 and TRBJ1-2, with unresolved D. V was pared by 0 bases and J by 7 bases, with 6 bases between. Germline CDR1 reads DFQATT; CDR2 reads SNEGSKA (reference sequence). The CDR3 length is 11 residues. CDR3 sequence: CSARDNLGYTF. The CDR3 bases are TGCAGTGCTAGAGATAATCTTGGCTACACCTTC.

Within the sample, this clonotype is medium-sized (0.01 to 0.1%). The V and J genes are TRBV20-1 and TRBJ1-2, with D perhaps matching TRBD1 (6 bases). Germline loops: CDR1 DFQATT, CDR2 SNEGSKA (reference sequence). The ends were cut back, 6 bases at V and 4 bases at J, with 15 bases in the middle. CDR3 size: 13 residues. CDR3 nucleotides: TGCAGTGCAATTGGACAGACCCGCTATGGCTACACCTTC. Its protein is CSAIGQTRYGYTF.

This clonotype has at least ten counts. CDR3 in amino acids: CSARGPMGDREDRGYGYTF. CDR3 coding DNA: TGCAGTGCTAGAGGCCCGATGGGGGACAGGGAGGATCGAGGCTATGGCTACACCTTC. The chain combines TRBV20-1 with TRBJ1-2; 9 nucleotides agree with TRBD1. This CDR3 spans 19 amino acids. CDR1 and CDR2 from the germline V gene are DFQATT and SNEGSKA (reference sequence). V dropped 1 base and J dropped 4; count of bases not matched to a gene: 19.

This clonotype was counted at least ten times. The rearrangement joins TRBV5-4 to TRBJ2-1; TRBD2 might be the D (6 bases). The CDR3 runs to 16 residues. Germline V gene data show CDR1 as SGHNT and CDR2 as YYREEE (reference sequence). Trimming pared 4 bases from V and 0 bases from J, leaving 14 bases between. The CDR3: CASSPWRGSSYNEQFF. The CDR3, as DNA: TGTGCCAGCAGCCCCTGGCGGGGTAGCTCCTACAATGAGCAGTTCTTC.

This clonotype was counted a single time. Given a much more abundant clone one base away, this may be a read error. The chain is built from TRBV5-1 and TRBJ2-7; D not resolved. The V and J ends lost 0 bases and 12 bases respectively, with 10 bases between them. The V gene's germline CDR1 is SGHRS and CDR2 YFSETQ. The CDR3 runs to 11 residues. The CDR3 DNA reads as TGCGCCAGCAGCTTGGCGGGCATTGCGTACTTC. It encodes CASSLAGIAYF.

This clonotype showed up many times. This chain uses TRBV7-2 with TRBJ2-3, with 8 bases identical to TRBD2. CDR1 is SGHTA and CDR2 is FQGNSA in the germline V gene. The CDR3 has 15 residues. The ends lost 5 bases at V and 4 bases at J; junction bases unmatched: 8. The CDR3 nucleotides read TGTGCCAGCAGCCGACTAGCGATCTCGTCAGATACGCAGTATTTT. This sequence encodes CASSRLAISSDTQYF.

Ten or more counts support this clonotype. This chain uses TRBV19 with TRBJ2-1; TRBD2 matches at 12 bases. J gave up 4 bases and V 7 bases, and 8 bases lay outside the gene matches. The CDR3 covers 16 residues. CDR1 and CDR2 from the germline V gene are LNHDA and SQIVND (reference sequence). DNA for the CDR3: TGTGCCAGTACCCCCAGGACTAGCGGGGCTTACAATGAGCAGTTCTTC. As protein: CASTPRTSGAYNEQFF.

The chain's CDR3 is CASSLTSGQAYEQYF. The CDR3, as DNA: TGCGCCAGCAGCCTTACTAGCGGGCAAGCTTACGAGCAGTACTTC. This chain joins TRBV4-1 and TRBJ2-7, with 9 positions matching TRBD2. Germline V gives CDR1 MGHRA, CDR2 YSYEKL. With 4 bases clipped from V and 4 bases from J, the junction kept 8 bases outside the gene matches. This CDR3 has 15 amino acids.

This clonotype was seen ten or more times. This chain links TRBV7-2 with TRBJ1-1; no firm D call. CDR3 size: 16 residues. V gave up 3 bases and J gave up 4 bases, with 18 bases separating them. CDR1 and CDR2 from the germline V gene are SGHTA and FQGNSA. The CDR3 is CASSLRAAGGVTEAFF. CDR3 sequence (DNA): TGTGCCAGCAGCTTGCGAGCGGCAGGCGGTGTCACTGAAGCTTTCTTT.

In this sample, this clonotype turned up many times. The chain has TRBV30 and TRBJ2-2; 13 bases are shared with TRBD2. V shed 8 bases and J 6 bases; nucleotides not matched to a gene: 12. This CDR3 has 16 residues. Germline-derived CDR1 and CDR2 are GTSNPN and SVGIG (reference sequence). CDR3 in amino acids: CAEGTSGMRDAGELFF. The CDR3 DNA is TGTGCCGAAGGGACTAGCGGGATGAGAGACGCCGGGGAGCTGTTTTTT.

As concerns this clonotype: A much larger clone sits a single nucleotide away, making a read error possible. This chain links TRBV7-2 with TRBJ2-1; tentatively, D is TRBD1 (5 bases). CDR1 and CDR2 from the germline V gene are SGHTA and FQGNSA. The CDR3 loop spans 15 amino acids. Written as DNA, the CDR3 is TGTGCCAGCAGCTTAGAATCGGCAGGGCCTTATGAGGAGTTCTTC. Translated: CASSLESAGPYEEFF. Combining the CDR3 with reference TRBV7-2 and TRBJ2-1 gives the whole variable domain GAGVSQSPSNKVTEKGKDVELRCDPISGHTALYWYRQSLGQGLEFLIYFQGNSAPDKSGLPSDRFSAERTGGSVSTLTIQRTQQEDSAVYLCASSLESAGPYEEFFGPGTRLTVL.

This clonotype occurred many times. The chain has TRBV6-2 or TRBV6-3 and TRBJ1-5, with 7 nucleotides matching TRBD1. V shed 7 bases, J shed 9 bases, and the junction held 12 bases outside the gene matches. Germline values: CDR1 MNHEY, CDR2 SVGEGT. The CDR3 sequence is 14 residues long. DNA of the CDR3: TGTGCCAGCATGCCACAGGGGTTGGAAGGGCCCCAGCATTTT. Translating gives CASMPQGLEGPQHF.

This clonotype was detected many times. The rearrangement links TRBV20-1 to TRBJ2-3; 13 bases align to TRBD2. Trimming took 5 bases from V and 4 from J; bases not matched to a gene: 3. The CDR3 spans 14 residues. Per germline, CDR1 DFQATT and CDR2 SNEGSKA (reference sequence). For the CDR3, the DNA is TGCAGTGCTGACGGACTAGCGGGAGCAGATACGCAGTATTTT. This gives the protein CSADGLAGADTQYF.

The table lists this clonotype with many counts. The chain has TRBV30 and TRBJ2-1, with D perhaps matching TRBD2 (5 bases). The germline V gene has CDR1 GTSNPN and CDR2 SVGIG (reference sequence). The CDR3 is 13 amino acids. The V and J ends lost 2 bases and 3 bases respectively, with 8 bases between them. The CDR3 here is CAWSLEGYNEQFF. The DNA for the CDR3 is TGTGCCTGGAGTCTAGAGGGCTACAATGAGCAGTTCTTC.

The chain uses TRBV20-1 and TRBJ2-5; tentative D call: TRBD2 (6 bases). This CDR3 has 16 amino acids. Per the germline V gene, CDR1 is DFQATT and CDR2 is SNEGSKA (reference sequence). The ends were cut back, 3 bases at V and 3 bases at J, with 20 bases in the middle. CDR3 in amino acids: CSASPHDGGTEETQYF. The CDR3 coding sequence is TGCAGTGCTAGCCCTCACGATGGAGGGACTGAAGAGACCCAGTACTTC.

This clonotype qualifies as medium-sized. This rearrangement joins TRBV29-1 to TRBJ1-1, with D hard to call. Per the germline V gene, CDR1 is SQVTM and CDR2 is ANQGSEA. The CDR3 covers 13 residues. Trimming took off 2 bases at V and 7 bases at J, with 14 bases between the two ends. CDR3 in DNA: TGCAGCGTTGAAACCGTGAGAAATAGTGAAGCTTTCTTT. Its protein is CSVETVRNSEAFF.

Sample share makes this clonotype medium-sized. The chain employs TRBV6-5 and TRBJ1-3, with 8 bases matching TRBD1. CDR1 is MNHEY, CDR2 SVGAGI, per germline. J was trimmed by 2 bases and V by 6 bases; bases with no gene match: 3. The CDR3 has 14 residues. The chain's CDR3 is CASRPTGAGNTIYF. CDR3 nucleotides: TGTGCCAGCAGGCCGACAGGGGCTGGAAACACCATATATTTT.